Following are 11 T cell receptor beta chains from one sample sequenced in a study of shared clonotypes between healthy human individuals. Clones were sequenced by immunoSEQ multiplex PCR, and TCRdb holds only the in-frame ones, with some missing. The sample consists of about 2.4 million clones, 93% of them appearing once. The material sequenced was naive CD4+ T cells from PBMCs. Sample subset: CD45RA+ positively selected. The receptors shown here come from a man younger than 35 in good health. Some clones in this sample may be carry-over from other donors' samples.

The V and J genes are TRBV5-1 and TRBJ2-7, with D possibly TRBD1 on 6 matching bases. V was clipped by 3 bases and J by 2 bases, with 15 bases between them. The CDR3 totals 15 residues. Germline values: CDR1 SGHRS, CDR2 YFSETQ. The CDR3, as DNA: TGCGCCAGCAGCTCGACGCCGGGACAACCCTACGAGCAGTACTTC. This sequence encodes CASSSTPGQPYEQYF.

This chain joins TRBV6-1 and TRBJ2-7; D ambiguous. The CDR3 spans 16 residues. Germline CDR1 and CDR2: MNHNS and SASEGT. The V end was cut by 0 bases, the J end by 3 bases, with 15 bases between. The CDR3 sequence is CASSEALRTELYEQYF. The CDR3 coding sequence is TGTGCCAGCAGTGAAGCGCTTCGGACGGAGCTCTACGAGCAGTACTTC.

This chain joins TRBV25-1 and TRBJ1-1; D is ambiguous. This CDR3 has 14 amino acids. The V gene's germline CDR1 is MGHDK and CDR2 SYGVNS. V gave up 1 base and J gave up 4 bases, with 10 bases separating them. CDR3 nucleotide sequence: TGTGCCAGCAGTGAATCCGAGGGTTTCACTGAAGCTTTCTTT. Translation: CASSESEGFTEAFF.

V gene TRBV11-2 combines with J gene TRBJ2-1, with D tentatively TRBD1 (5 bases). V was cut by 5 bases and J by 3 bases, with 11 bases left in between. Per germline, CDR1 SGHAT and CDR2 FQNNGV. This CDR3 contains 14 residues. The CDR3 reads CASSPYRYYNEQFF. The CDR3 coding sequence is TGTGCCAGCAGCCCATACAGGTACTACAATGAGCAGTTCTTC.

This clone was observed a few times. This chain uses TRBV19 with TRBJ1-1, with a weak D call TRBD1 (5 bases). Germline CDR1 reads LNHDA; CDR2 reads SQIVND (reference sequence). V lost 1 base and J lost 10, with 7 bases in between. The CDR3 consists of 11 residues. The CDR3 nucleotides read TGTGCCAGTAGTATAGTTGGGGGAGCTTTCTTT. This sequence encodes CASSIVGGAFF.

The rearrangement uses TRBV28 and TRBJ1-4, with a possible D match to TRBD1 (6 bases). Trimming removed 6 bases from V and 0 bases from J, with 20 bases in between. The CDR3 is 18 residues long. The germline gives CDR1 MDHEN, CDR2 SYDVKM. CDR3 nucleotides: TGTGCCAGCAGGCTCCCCCTCCGGGACACCGCAACTAATGAAAAACTGTTTTTT. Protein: CASRLPLRDTATNEKLFF.

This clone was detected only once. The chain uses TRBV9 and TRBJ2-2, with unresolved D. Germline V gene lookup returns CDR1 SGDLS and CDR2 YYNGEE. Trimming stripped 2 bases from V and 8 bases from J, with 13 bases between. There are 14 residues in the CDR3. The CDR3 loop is CASSVLHSEGELFF. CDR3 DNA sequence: TGTGCCAGCAGCGTCCTCCACTCGGAGGGGGAGCTGTTTTTT.

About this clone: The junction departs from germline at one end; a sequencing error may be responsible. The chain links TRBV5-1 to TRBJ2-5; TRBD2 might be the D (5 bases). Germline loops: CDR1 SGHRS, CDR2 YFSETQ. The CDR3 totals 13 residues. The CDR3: CVSSRGGGETQYF. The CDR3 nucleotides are TGCGTCAGCAGCCGCGGCGGCGGGGAGACCCAGTACTTC.

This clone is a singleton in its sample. CDR3 sequence (DNA): TGTGCCAGCAGCTTACGTGGGGTTATAGCGGGAGGCCGACAAGAGACCCAGTACTTC. Its translation: CASSLRGVIAGGRQETQYF. V and J are TRBV7-3 and TRBJ2-5; TRBD2 matches at 10 bases. The trim removed 2 bases at V and 2 bases at J, leaving 14 bases unmatched. Germline CDR1 reads SGHTA; CDR2 reads FQGTGA. The CDR3 is made up of 19 amino acids.

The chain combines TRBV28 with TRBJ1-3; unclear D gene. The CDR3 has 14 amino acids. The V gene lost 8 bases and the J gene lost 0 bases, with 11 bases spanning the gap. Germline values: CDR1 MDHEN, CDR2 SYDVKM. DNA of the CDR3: TGTGCCAGCGAAAAACCAACCTCTGGAAACACCATATATTTT. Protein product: CASEKPTSGNTIYF.

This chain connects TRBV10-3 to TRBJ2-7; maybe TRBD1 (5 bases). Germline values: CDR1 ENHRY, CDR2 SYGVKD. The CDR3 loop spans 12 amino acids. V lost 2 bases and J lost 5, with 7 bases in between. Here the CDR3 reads CAISEARDEQYF. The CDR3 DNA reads TGTGCCATCAGTGAGGCCAGGGACGAGCAGTACTTC.